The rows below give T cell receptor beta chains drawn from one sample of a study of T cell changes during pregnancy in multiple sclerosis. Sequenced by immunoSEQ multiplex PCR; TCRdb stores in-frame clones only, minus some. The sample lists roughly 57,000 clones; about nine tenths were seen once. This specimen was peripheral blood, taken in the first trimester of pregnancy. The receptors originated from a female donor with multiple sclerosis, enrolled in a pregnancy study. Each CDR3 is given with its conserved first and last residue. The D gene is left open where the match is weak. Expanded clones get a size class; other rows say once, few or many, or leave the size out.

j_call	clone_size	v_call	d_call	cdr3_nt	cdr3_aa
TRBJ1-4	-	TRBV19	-	TGTGCCAGTAAGAACATCCTTAATGAAAAACTGTTTTTT	CASKNILNEKLFF
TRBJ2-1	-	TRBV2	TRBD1	TGTGCCAGCCCGGGACAGCCGGAACAGGTGCAATACAATGAGCAGTTCTTC	CASPGQPEQVQYNEQFF
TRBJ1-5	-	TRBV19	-	TGTGCCAGTAGTATGGGCGGGAATCAGCCCCAGCATTTT	CASSMGGNQPQHF
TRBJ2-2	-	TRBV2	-	TGTGCCAGCAGAGTTAACAGGGCCGGGGAGCTGTTTTTT	CASRVNRAGELFF
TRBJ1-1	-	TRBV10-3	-	TGTGCCATCAGTGGAGGGGGTGGGGCAACTGAAGCTTTCTTT	CAISGGGGATEAFF
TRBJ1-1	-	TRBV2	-	TGTGCCAGCAGTGGGGCAGGGCAAGGTGAAGCTTTCTTT	CASSGAGQGEAFF
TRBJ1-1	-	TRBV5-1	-	TGCGCCAGCAGGGACATAGTGCAGGGAGGAACTGAAGCTTTCTTT	CASRDIVQGGTEAFF
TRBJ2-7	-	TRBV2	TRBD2	TGTGCCAGCACCGGGGGACTAGCGGGGAACTACGAGCAGTACTTC	CASTGGLAGNYEQYF
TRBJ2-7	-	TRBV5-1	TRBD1	TGCGCCAGCAGGACAGGGGTTTATTACGAGCAGTACTTC	CASRTGVYYEQYF
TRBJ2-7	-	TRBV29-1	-	TGCAGCGTTGGAGCGAGTGGCTCCTACGAGCAGTACTTC	CSVGASGSYEQYF
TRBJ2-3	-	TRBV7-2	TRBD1	TGTGCCAGCAGCTTCTCAGGGGGCCGAGGCACAGATACGCAGTATTTT	CASSFSGGRGTDTQYF
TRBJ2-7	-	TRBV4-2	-	TGTGCCAGCAGCCAAGGGTCCCGGGGATCCTACGAGCAGTACTTC	CASSQGSRGSYEQYF
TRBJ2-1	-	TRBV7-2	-	TGTGCCAGCAGCTTAATACGGGGAAATTACAATGAGCAGTTCTTC	CASSLIRGNYNEQFF
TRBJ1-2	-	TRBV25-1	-	TGTGCCAGCAGTGAATTGGGGCCGAGGGGGAGAGGCTATGGCTACACCTTC	CASSELGPRGRGYGYTF
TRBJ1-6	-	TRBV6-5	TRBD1	TGTGCCAGCAGTTACTCCTCCGGGACAGCCAATTCACCCCTCCACTTT	CASSYSSGTANSPLHF
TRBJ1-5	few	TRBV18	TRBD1	TGTGCCAGCTCCCAAGGACAGGTGGGAGGTCAGCCCCAGCATTTT	CASSQGQVGGQPQHF
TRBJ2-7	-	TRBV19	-	TGTGCCAGTAGACGGTCCGCATCCTACGAGCAGTACTTC	CASRRSASYEQYF
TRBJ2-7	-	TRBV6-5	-	TGTGCCAGCAGATACGGTATAGGAGGGTCATACGAGCAGTACTTC	CASRYGIGGSYEQYF
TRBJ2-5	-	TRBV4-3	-	TGCGCCAGCAGCCAAGAGCGAGCCTGGAGGACCCAGTACTTC	CASSQERAWRTQYF
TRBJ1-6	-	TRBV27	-	TGTGCCAGCAGTCGGGTTAATTCACCCCTCCACTTT	CASSRVNSPLHF
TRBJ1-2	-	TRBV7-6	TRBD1	TGTGCCAGCAGCCCAGACAGGGTCATAGTTGGCTACACCTTC	CASSPDRVIVGYTF
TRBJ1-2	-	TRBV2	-	TGTGCCAGCAGCCAACTAAGGGGTTATACTAACTATGGCTACACCTTC	CASSQLRGYTNYGYTF
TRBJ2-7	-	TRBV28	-	TGTGCCAGCAGTTTGCAAGGGGCCTCACTCTACGAGCAGTACTTC	CASSLQGASLYEQYF
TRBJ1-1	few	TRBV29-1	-	TGCAGCGTTCCACACCGGGGCACTGAAGCTTTCTTT	CSVPHRGTEAFF
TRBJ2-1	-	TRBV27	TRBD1	TGTGCCAGCAGTTTGGGACAGGGTGGATTCGATGAGCAGTTCTTC	CASSLGQGGFDEQFF
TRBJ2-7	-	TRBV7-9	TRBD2	TGTGCCAGCAGCGGACTAGCGGCGAGCTCCTACGAGCAGTACTTC	CASSGLAASSYEQYF
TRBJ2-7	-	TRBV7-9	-	TGTGCCAGCAGCTTACACGCGGCTTCCTACGAGCAGTACTTC	CASSLHAASYEQYF
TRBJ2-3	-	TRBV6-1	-	TGTGCCAGCAGTAAAATTAGCGGTGGCACAGATACGCAGTATTTT	CASSKISGGTDTQYF
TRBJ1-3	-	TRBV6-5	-	TGTGCCAGCAGAAAACAGCATGGAAACACCATATATTTT	CASRKQHGNTIYF
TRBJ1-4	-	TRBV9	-	TGTGCCAGCAGCGTAGGTGGAGGGTGGACTAATGAAAAACTGTTTTTT	CASSVGGGWTNEKLFF
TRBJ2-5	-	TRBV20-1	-	TGCAGTGCTAGCATCCAATGGACCCAGTACTTC	CSASIQWTQYF
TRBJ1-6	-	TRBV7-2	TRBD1	TGTGCCAGCAGCATGGAACAGGGGTATAATTCACCCCTCCACTTT	CASSMEQGYNSPLHF
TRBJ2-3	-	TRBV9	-	TGTGCCAGCAGCACCTGGGCTAGCACAGATACGCAGTATTTT	CASSTWASTDTQYF
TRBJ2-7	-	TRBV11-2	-	TGTGCCAGCAGCCCCCTAGCCCGGACAGTCGTCTACGAGCAGTACTTC	CASSPLARTVVYEQYF
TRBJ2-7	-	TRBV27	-	TGTGCCAGCAGTTTAGGGACACCCCGGGAGCAGTACTTC	CASSLGTPREQYF
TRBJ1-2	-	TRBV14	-	TGTGCCAGCAGCCTAACAACGCTCTATGGCTACACCTTC	CASSLTTLYGYTF
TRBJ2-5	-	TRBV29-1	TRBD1	TGCAGCGTCCACAGGGGGCAAGAGACCCAGTACTTC	CSVHRGQETQYF
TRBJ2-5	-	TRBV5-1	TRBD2	TGCGCCAGCAGCTCACGGACTAGCGGGAGAGGGGGGGAGACCCAGTACTTC	CASSSRTSGRGGETQYF
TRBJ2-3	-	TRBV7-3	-	TGTGCCAGCAGCCCTAGCACAGATACGCAGTATTTT	CASSPSTDTQYF
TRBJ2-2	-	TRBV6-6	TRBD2	TGTGCCAGCAGCCCGAGAGGGACTAGCGCTGCCGGGGAGCTGTTTTTT	CASSPRGTSAAGELFF
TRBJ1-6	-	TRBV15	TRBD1	TGTGCCACCAGCAGAGGCCCACCGCAGGGGGCCTATAATTCACCCCTCCACTTT	CATSRGPPQGAYNSPLHF
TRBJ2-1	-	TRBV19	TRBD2	TGTGCCAGTAGTATCGCAAGCGGGAGTCAGTTTTATGAGCAGTTCTTC	CASSIASGSQFYEQFF
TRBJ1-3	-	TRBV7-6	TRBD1	TGTGCCAGCAGCTCTTCGACAGGGAACCCCTCTGGAAACACCATATATTTT	CASSSSTGNPSGNTIYF
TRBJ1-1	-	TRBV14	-	TGTGCCAGCAGCCCAAGGCGGATCAACACTGAAGCTTTCTTT	CASSPRRINTEAFF
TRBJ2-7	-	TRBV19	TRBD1	TGTGCCAGTAGTGTGGGGGACAGGATGGCCCCCTACGAGCAGTACTTC	CASSVGDRMAPYEQYF
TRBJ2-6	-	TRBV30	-	TGTGCCTGGCGGGGTATAACTGGGGCCAACGTCCTGACTTTC	CAWRGITGANVLTF
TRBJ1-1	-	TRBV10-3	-	TGTGCCACCTTAGAAGGGGGGAACACTGAAGCTTTCTTT	CATLEGGNTEAFF
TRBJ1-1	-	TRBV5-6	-	TGTGCCAGCAGCTTGGAGTTTTCTTTAGCAGGGGATGCGGCTGAAGCTTTCTTT	CASSLEFSLAGDAAEAFF
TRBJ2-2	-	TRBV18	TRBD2	TGTGCCAGCTTATCTAGCGGGAGGACTACCGGGGAGCTGTTTTTT	CASLSSGRTTGELFF
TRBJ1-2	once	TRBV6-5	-	TGTGCCAGCAGTTACTCTTCAGGAATCTACTATGGCTACACCTTC	CASSYSSGIYYGYTF
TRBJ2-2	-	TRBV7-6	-	TGTGCCAGCAGCTTTATACAGGGAACCGGGGAGCTGTTTTTT	CASSFIQGTGELFF
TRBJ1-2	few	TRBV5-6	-	TGTGCCAGCAGCCCATCCCAGATAAACTATGGCTACACCTTC	CASSPSQINYGYTF
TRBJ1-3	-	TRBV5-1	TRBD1	TGCGCCAGCAGCTTAGACGGGACAGTTGGAAACACCATATATTTT	CASSLDGTVGNTIYF
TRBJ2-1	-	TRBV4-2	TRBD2	TGTGCCAGCAGCCGGGGACTAGCGGAACTAAATGAGCAGTTCTTC	CASSRGLAELNEQFF
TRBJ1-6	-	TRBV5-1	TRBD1	TGCGCCAGCAGCCTGGGACAGGTGAATAATTCACCCCTCCACTTT	CASSLGQVNNSPLHF